One sample yielded the 14 T cell receptor beta chains listed below, sequenced in a study of T cell responses to AZD1222 COVID-19 vaccine. Profiled with immunoSEQ multiplex PCR; TCRdb holds only in-frame clones, not every one. Of approximately 140,000 clones in the sample, 75% to 95% were seen once. Source: peripheral blood, taken 28 days after the second AZD1222 dose. These TCRs come from an adult who received the AZD1222 COVID-19 vaccine.

For this clone: An end of the junction does not agree with germline; a read error may underlie this. V and J are TRBV2 and TRBJ1-2, with D hard to call. The CDR3 contains 15 residues. Germline V gene sequence: CDR1 SNHLY, CDR2 FYNNEI. CDR3 sequence reads: CASSEWAETNFGYTF. CDR3 nucleotides: TGTGCCAGCAGTGAATGGGCAGAAACTAACTTTGGCTACACCTTC.

The rearrangement links TRBV30 to TRBJ2-3, with D possibly TRBD2 on 6 matching bases. Per germline, CDR1 GTSNPN and CDR2 SVGIG (reference sequence). Between the trimmed V and J ends, which lost 0 bases and 1 base, there was a span of 8 bases. The CDR3 runs 14 residues. The CDR3: CAWSVGGGTDTQYF. The DNA of the CDR3 is TGTGCCTGGAGTGTGGGGGGTGGCACAGATACGCAGTATTTT.

The rearrangement links TRBV19 to TRBJ1-5, with D possibly matching TRBD1 (5 bases). The CDR3 is made up of 14 amino acids. Trimming took off 8 bases at V and 4 bases at J, with 15 bases between the two ends. Germline V gives CDR1 LNHDA, CDR2 SQIVND (reference sequence). Here the CDR3 reads CASRLGTQNQPQHF. In DNA, the CDR3 is TGTGCCAGTCGTCTCGGGACCCAAAATCAGCCCCAGCATTTT.

This clone came up once. CDR3 sequence (DNA): TGTGCCAGCAGCGTTACCAGGGGTACTGAAGCTTTCTTT. Its protein is CASSVTRGTEAFF. The chain recombines TRBV9 with TRBJ1-1, with a possible D match to TRBD1 (6 bases). Germline CDR1 reads SGDLS; CDR2 reads YYNGEE. The CDR3 consists of 13 residues. V lost 2 bases and J 5 bases, leaving 10 bases between the germline ends. Full variable domain (rest looked up from reference TRBV9 and TRBJ1-1): DSGVTQTPKHLITATGQRVTLRCSPRSGDLSVYWYQQSLDQGLQFLIQYYNGEERAKGNILERFSAQQFPDLHSELNLSSLELGDSALYFCASSVTRGTEAFFGQGTRLTVV.

The chain joins TRBV29-1 to TRBJ1-1; tentatively, D is TRBD1 (6 bases). This CDR3 is built from 13 residues. Per germline, CDR1 SQVTM and CDR2 ANQGSEA. Between the trimmed V and J ends, which lost 7 bases and 5 bases, there was a span of 17 bases. CDR3 in amino acids: CSAGTQGQTEAFF. The CDR3 DNA follows: TGCAGCGCCGGGACCCAGGGGCAAACTGAAGCTTTCTTT.

The chain uses TRBV6-1 and TRBJ2-7; 7 bases are shared with TRBD2. Germline values: CDR1 MNHNS, CDR2 SASEGT. The CDR3 length is 17 residues. Germline trimming cut 2 bases from V and 0 bases from J; bases unmatched to any gene: 10. In nucleotides, the CDR3 is TGTGCCAGCAGTGAAATAGTGGCTAGCGGATTCTCCTACGAGCAGTACTTC. Translation gives CASSEIVASGFSYEQYF.

In this sample, this clone turned up once. The rearrangement uses TRBV12-3 or TRBV12-4 and TRBJ1-5; D is unresolved. V was clipped by 4 bases and J by 3 bases, with 4 bases between them. CDR3 length equals 12 residues. CDR3 sequence: CASSYTNQPQHF. The CDR3 region has the DNA TGTGCCAGCAGTTACACCAATCAGCCCCAGCATTTT.

The V call is TRBV6-6, the J call TRBJ1-5; 9 bases agree with TRBD1. CDR3 length: 19 residues. V was pared by 5 bases and J by 0 bases, with 14 bases of the junction left unmatched. In germline, CDR1 is MNHNY, CDR2 SVGAGI (reference sequence). CDR3 region: CASSHPPGQGLYSNQPQHF. The CDR3 region has the DNA TGTGCCAGCAGTCATCCTCCGGGACAGGGACTTTATAGCAATCAGCCCCAGCATTTT.

This rearrangement joins TRBV19 to TRBJ1-4; D might be TRBD1 (5 bases). Germline-derived CDR1 and CDR2 are LNHDA and SQIVND (reference sequence). Trimming removed 5 bases from V and 7 bases from J, with 5 bases in between. This CDR3 comprises 11 residues. DNA for the CDR3: TGTGCCAGTAGTGGGGCTGAAAAACTGTTTTTT. Amino acid sequence: CASSGAEKLFF.

The rearrangement links TRBV18 to TRBJ2-1; D is uncertain. V was cut by 0 bases and J by 9 bases, with 9 bases left in between. Germline-derived CDR1 and CDR2 are KGHSH and LQKENI. This CDR3 has 13 residues. The CDR3 sequence: CASSPPSIPEQFF. The CDR3 coding sequence is TGTGCCAGCTCACCACCTTCTATTCCTGAGCAGTTCTTC.

The V call is TRBV7-9, the J call TRBJ1-2; TRBD1 might be the D (5 bases). This CDR3 has 12 amino acids. Trimming stripped 2 bases from V and 6 bases from J, with 7 bases between. The germline V gene encodes CDR1 SEHNR and CDR2 FQNEAQ (reference sequence). The CDR3 DNA follows: TGTGCCAGCAGCTTATGGGGGGATGGCTACACCTTC. As protein: CASSLWGDGYTF.

The chain carries TRBV2 and TRBJ1-4; D is unclear. The V end lost 2 bases, the J end lost 8 bases, and 12 bases lay between the germline ends. Germline CDR1 is SNHLY and CDR2 is FYNNEI. The CDR3 is made up of 14 amino acids. The CDR3 DNA reads TGTGCCAGCAGTGAATGGGAGGCTGGGGAAAAACTGTTTTTT. Translated: CASSEWEAGEKLFF.

This clone was picked up one time. The rearrangement uses TRBV6-5 and TRBJ1-2; unclear D gene. The germline V and J ends were trimmed by 0 bases and 6 bases, with 8 bases remaining between them. Germline V gives CDR1 MNHEY, CDR2 SVGAGI. The CDR3 has 13 residues. The CDR3 sequence: CASSYSARDGYTF. In DNA, the CDR3 is TGTGCCAGCAGTTACTCAGCACGGGATGGCTACACCTTC.

The V call is TRBV25-1, the J call TRBJ2-1; the D is unclear. Trimming left V 3 bases short and J 12 bases short, with 6 bases between. CDR1 and CDR2 from the germline V gene are MGHDK and SYGVNS. The CDR3 loop spans 10 amino acids. The chain's CDR3 is CASSDGGQFF. As DNA, the CDR3 is TGTGCCAGCAGTGACGGTGGGCAGTTCTTC.